The rows below give T cell receptor beta chains drawn from one sample of a study of T cell responses to AZD1222 COVID-19 vaccine. Profiling relied on immunoSEQ multiplex PCR, and the TCRdb table lists in-frame clones only, not all of them. This repertoire shows 95,000 to 150,000 clones, approximately 90% found once; its top ten account for about 2.9%. Sequenced here: peripheral blood, sampled 28 days after the second AZD1222 dose. The receptors were gathered from an adult who received the AZD1222 COVID-19 vaccine. The CDR3 runs from the conserved cysteine through the conserved F or W. The D gene is left open where the match is weak. Expanded clones get a size class; other rows say once, few or many, or leave the size out.

V gene	clone size	J gene	D gene	CDR3 DNA	CDR3 protein
TRBV2	-	TRBJ2-1	-	TGTGCCAGCAGCGCCACTAGGGGTCTCTCGGAGCAGTTCTTC	CASSATRGLSEQFF
TRBV7-9	-	TRBJ1-1	-	TGTGCCAGCAGCCTTAGTTTCGGTGAAGCTTTCTTT	CASSLSFGEAFF
TRBV6-2/TRBV6-3	-	TRBJ2-1	TRBD2	TGTGCCAGCAGCCTAGCGGGGGGGCACCCCTACAATGAGCAGTTCTTC	CASSLAGGHPYNEQFF
TRBV9	-	TRBJ1-5	-	TGTGCCAGCAGCGTAGACCCGGGACGCAATCAGCCCCAGCATTTT	CASSVDPGRNQPQHF
TRBV5-5	few	TRBJ1-1	-	TGTGCCAGCAGCCTAATACAGGGATCCACTGAAGCTTTCTTT	CASSLIQGSTEAFF
TRBV18	-	TRBJ2-1	-	TGTGCCAGCTCAGCCCAGGGGGCGGGGGGCCCCGATGAGCAGTTCTTC	CASSAQGAGGPDEQFF
TRBV9	few	TRBJ2-5	-	TGTGCCAGCAGCCCCTCAAGGAGTGAGACCCAGTACTTC	CASSPSRSETQYF
TRBV11-2	-	TRBJ2-7	-	TGTGCCAGCAGCTTAGACTCTGCGGGGATAAGCTCCTACGAGCAGTACTTC	CASSLDSAGISSYEQYF
TRBV5-1	once	TRBJ1-1	-	TGCGCCAGCAGCTTCCAGGGAGGCACTGAAGCTTTCTTT	CASSFQGGTEAFF
TRBV18	-	TRBJ2-5	TRBD2	TGTGCCAGCTCAGCGACTAGCGGGGGGGGCGAGACCCAGTACTTC	CASSATSGGGETQYF
TRBV6-5	-	TRBJ1-4	-	TGTGCCAGCGGAAAACTTGGACAGCCTAATGAAAAACTGTTTTTT	CASGKLGQPNEKLFF
TRBV5-1	-	TRBJ1-1	-	TGCGCCAGCAGCAGGGCCCTGGGCAGTGTGGACACTGAAGCTTTCTTT	CASSRALGSVDTEAFF
TRBV10-2	once	TRBJ1-1	-	TGCGCCAGCACCGCGACAGGCCGCCCTGAAGCTTTCTTT	CASTATGRPEAFF
TRBV6-5	few	TRBJ1-5	-	TGTGCCAGCACGGCTAGCAATCAGCCCCAGCATTTT	CASTASNQPQHF
TRBV6-5	-	TRBJ2-5	-	TGTGCCAGCAGGTTCACCCAGGGGCCAGAGACCCAGTACTTC	CASRFTQGPETQYF
TRBV30	-	TRBJ1-4	-	TGTGCCTGGAGTGTAAAGGGTTCTAATGAAAAACTGTTTTTT	CAWSVKGSNEKLFF
TRBV19	-	TRBJ1-5	TRBD1	TGTGCCAGTAGTACCCCACGCGGCGGGACAGTAAATCAGCCCCAGCATTTT	CASSTPRGGTVNQPQHF
TRBV10-3	-	TRBJ1-2	TRBD1	TGTGCCATCAGTGAGTCCGGACAGGGGGCAAAAGGCTACACCTTC	CAISESGQGAKGYTF
TRBV19	few	TRBJ1-3	-	TGTGCCAGTAGTGTACAGGGAGTAGAAGAAAACACCATATATTTT	CASSVQGVEENTIYF
TRBV4-1	-	TRBJ1-6	TRBD1	TGCGCCAGCAGCCCTATAGGAGGGGGCCCTTCACCCCTCCACTTT	CASSPIGGGPSPLHF
TRBV21-1	-	TRBJ2-3	-	TGTGCCAGCACACTAACTAGCGGGGGTAAAGATACGCAGTATTTT	CASTLTSGGKDTQYF
TRBV6-2/TRBV6-3	-	TRBJ1-5	-	TGTGCCAGCAGCGGGGACACAAGCCTCAATCAGCCCCAGCATTTT	CASSGDTSLNQPQHF
TRBV6-1	-	TRBJ1-3	-	TGTGCCAGCAGTGAAGAGGGGGGCTCTGGAAACACCATATATTTT	CASSEEGGSGNTIYF
TRBV11-3	-	TRBJ2-3	-	TGTGCCAGCAGCCCGGGACAAAGCGGCACAGATACGCAGTATTTT	CASSPGQSGTDTQYF
TRBV28	-	TRBJ1-1	-	TGTGCCAGCAGTTTATGGGACAGTCAAGCTTTCTTT	CASSLWDSQAFF
TRBV7-9	-	TRBJ2-3	-	TGTGCCAGCAGCTGGGGACACAGCACAGATACGCAGTATTTT	CASSWGHSTDTQYF
TRBV3-1/TRBV3-2	-	TRBJ1-5	TRBD1	TGTGCCAGCAGCCCTGGGACAGACCATAGCAATCAGCCCCAGCATTTT	CASSPGTDHSNQPQHF
TRBV6-5	-	TRBJ1-5	-	TGTGCCAGCAGCCCGCTAAACGGCAATCAGCCCCAGCATTTT	CASSPLNGNQPQHF
TRBV4-3	-	TRBJ1-1	-	TGCGCCAGCAGACAAAGTATGGGAACTGAAGCTTTCTTT	CASRQSMGTEAFF
TRBV24-1	-	TRBJ1-5	-	TGTGCCACCAGTGGTTCTGGCGGTAGCAATCAGCCCCAGCATTTT	CATSGSGGSNQPQHF
TRBV10-3	-	TRBJ1-6	TRBD1	TGTGCCATCAGTGAGGGACAGGGATCTAATTCACCCCTCCACTTT	CAISEGQGSNSPLHF
TRBV6-1	-	TRBJ2-6	-	TGTGCCAGCAGTGACCCGAACCCCTCCTCTGGGGCCAACGTCCTGACTTTC	CASSDPNPSSGANVLTF
TRBV5-1	-	TRBJ1-2	-	TGCGCCAGCAGCTTGGACAGGCACAACTATGGCTACACCTTC	CASSLDRHNYGYTF
TRBV7-9	-	TRBJ1-1	-	TGTGCCAGCAATCCGGCTGTGAACACTGAAGCTTTCTTT	CASNPAVNTEAFF
TRBV5-4	-	TRBJ1-5	TRBD1	TGTGCCAGCAGCCCGGACAGGGTCCAGCCCCAGCATTTT	CASSPDRVQPQHF
TRBV4-1	-	TRBJ2-2	TRBD2	TGCGCCAGCAGAAAGACTAGCGGGGGGAACACCGGGGAGCTGTTTTTT	CASRKTSGGNTGELFF
TRBV7-9	-	TRBJ2-1	TRBD2	TGTGCCAGCGTAGGGCTAGCGGGGGTAAATGAGCAGTTCTTC	CASVGLAGVNEQFF
TRBV30	-	TRBJ1-2	-	TGTGCCTGGAGTGTGGGTCAGGGGCAGGGCTACACCTTC	CAWSVGQGQGYTF
TRBV7-6	-	TRBJ1-3	-	TGTGCCAGCAGCTTAGATAGTCACAGGACTGAATTCTCTGGAAACACCATATATTTT	CASSLDSHRTEFSGNTIYF
TRBV27	-	TRBJ2-5	TRBD2	TGTGCCAGCAGTTCCCGGACTAGAGGAGTAGAGACCCAGTACTTC	CASSSRTRGVETQYF
TRBV2	-	TRBJ1-5	TRBD1	TGTGCCAGCAGTGAAGCGCCAGGGGGCTTAAAGCCCCAGCATTTT	CASSEAPGGLKPQHF